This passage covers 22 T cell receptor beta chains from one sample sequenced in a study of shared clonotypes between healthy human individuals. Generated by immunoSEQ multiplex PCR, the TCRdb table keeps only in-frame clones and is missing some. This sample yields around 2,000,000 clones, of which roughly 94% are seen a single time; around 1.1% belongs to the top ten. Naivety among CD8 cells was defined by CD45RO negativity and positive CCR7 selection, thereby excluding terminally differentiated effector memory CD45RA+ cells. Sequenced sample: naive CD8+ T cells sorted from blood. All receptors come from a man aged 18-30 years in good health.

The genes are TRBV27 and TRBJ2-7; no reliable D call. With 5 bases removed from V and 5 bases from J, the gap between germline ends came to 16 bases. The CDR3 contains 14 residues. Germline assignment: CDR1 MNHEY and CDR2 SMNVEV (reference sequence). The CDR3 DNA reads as TGTGCCAGCAGTCCATCAGAGGTGATCAACGAGCAGTACTTC. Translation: CASSPSEVINEQYF.

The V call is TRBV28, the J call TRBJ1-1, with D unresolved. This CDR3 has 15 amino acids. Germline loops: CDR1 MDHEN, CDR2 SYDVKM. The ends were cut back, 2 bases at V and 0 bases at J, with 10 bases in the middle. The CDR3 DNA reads TGTGCCAGCAGTTTAACGCCGACGGTGAACACTGAAGCTTTCTTT. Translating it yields CASSLTPTVNTEAFF.

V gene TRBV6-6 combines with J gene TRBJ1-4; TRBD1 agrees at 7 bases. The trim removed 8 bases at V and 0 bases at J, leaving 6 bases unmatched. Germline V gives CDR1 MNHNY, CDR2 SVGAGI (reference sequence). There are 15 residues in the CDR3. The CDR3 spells CASVPGGATNEKLFF. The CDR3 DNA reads TGTGCCAGCGTCCCAGGGGGGGCAACTAATGAAAAACTGTTTTTT.

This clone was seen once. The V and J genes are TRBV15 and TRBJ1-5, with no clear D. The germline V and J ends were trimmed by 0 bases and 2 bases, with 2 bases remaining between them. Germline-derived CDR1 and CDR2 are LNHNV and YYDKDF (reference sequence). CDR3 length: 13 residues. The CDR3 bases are TGTGCCACCAGCAGAGACGGCAATCAGCCCCAGCATTTT. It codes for CATSRDGNQPQHF.

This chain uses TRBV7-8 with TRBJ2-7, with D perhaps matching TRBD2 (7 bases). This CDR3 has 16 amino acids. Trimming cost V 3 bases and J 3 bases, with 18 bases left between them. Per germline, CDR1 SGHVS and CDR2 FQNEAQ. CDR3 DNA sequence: TGTGCCAGCAGCTTTGGGGAAGGCGGGGGCATCTACGAGCAGTACTTC. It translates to CASSFGEGGGIYEQYF.

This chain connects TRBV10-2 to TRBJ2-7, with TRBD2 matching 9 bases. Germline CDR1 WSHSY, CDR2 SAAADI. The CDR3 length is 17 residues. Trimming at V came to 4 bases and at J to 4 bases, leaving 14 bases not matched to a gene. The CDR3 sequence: CASSAIGLAGPRYEQYF. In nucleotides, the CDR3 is TGCGCCAGCAGTGCTATCGGTCTAGCGGGACCAAGGTACGAGCAGTACTTC.

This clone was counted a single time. As DNA, the CDR3 is TGTGCCAGCAGCTTGCCTCAGGGTCCACTAGGCGAGCAGTACTTC. Translated: CASSLPQGPLGEQYF. The chain is built from TRBV5-6 and TRBJ2-7, with D perhaps matching TRBD1 or TRBD2 (5 bases each). The CDR3 runs to 15 residues. Germline assignment: CDR1 SGHDT and CDR2 YYEEEE. Trimming shortened V by 1 base and J by 6 bases, and 17 bases separated the two germline ends.

CDR3 sequence reads: CASSSYTSLIDSSGANVLTF. In nucleotides, the CDR3 is TGTGCCAGCAGTTCCTACACCAGCCTCATTGACAGCTCTGGGGCCAACGTCCTGACTTTC. V usage is TRBV27 and J usage is TRBJ2-6; possibly TRBD1 for D (5 bases). The CDR3 sequence is 20 residues long. V dropped 4 bases and J dropped 0 bases, with 22 bases sitting between them. Germline V lookup: CDR1 MNHEY, CDR2 SMNVEV (reference sequence).

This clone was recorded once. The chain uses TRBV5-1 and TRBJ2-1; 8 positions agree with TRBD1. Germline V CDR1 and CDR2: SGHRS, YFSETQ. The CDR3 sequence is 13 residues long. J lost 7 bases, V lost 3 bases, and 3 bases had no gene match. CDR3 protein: CASSWDRSNEQFF. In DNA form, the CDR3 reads TGCGCCAGCAGCTGGGACAGGTCGAATGAGCAGTTCTTC. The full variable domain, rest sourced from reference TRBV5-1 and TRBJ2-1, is KAGVTQTPRYLIKTRGQQVTLSCSPISGHRSVSWYQQTPGQGLQFLFEYFSETQRNKGNFPGRFSGRQFSNSRSEMNVSTLELGDSALYLCASSWDRSNEQFFGPGTRLTVL.

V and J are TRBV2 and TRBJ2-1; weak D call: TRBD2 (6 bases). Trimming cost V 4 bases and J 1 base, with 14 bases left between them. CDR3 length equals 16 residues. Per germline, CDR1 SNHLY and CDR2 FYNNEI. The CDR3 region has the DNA TGTGCCAGCAGTGTCCTGGACGGGACTTCCTACAATGAGCAGTTCTTC. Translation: CASSVLDGTSYNEQFF.

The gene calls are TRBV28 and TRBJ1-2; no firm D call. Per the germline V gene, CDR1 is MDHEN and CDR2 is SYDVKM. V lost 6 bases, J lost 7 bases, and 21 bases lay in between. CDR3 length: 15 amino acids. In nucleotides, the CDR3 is TGTGCCAGCAGGTACAACCTTCGAGGGATCGGTGGCTACACCTTC. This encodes CASRYNLRGIGGYTF.

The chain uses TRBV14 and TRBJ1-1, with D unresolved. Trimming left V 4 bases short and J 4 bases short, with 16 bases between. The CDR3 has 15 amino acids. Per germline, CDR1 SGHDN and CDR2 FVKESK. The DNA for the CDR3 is TGTGCCAGCAGCCCAGAACAGAGATGGAGCACTGAAGCTTTCTTT. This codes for CASSPEQRWSTEAFF.

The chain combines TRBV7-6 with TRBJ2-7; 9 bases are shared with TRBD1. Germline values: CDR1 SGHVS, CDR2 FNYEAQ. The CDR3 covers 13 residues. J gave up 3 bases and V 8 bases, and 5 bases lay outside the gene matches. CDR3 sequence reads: CASGTGPNYEQYF. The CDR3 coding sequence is TGTGCCAGCGGGACAGGGCCAAACTACGAGCAGTACTTC.

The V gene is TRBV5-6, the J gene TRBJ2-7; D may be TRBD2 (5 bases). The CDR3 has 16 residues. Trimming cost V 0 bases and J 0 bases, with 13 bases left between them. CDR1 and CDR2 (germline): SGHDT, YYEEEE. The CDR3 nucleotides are TGTGCCAGCAGCTTGGGTGGCGGGCCACCCTCCTACGAGCAGTACTTC. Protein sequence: CASSLGGGPPSYEQYF.

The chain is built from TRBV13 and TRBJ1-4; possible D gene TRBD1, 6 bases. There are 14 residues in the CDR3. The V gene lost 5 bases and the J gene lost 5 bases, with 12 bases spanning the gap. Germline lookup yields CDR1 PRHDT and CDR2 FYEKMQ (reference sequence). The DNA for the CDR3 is TGTGCCAGCAGCAAGACAGGATTCAATGAAAAACTGTTTTTT. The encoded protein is CASSKTGFNEKLFF.

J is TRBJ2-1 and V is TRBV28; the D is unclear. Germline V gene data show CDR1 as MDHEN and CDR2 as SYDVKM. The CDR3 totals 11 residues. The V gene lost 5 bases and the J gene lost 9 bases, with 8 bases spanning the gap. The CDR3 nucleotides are TGTGCCAGCAGTCCCCCCCCTGAGCAGTTCTTC. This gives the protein CASSPPPEQFF. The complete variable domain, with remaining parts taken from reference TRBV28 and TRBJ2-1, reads DVKVTQSSRYLVKRTGEKVFLECVQDMDHENMFWYRQDPGLGLRLIYFSYDVKMKEKGDIPEGYSVSREKKERFSLILESASTNQTSMYLCASSPPPEQFFGPGTRLTVL.

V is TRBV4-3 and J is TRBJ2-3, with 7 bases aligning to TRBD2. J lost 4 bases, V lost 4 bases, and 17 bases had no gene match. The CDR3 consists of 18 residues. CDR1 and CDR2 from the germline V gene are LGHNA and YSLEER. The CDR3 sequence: CASSRGTAFVAGADTQYF. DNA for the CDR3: TGCGCCAGCAGCCGAGGCACCGCTTTTGTTGCGGGAGCAGATACGCAGTATTTT.

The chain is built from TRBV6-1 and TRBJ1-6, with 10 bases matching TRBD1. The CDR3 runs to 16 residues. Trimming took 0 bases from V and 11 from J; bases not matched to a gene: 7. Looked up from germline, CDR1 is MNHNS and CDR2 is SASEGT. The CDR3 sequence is CASSEALDRGLPPLHF. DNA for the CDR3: TGTGCCAGCAGTGAAGCACTCGACAGGGGGCTTCCACCCCTCCACTTT.

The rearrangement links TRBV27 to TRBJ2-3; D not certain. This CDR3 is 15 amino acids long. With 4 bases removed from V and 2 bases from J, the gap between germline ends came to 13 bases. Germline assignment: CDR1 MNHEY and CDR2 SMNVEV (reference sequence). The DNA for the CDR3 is TGTGCCAGCAGTTGGGTCGACTCTGCCACAGATACGCAGTATTTT. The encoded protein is CASSWVDSATDTQYF.

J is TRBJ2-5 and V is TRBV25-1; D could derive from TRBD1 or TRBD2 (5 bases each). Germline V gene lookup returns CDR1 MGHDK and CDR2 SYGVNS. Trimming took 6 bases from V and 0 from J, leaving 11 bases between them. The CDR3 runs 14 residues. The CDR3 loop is CASRLGRDQETQYF. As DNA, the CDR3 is TGTGCCAGCAGGTTGGGGCGGGACCAAGAGACCCAGTACTTC.

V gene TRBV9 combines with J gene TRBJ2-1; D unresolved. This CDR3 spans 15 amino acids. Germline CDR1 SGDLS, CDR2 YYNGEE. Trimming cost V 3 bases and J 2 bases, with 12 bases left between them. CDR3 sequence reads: CASSAVKTTYNEQFF. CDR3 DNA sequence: TGTGCCAGCAGCGCCGTAAAAACTACCTACAATGAGCAGTTCTTC. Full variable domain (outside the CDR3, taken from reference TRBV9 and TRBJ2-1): DSGVTQTPKHLITATGQRVTLRCSPRSGDLSVYWYQQSLDQGLQFLIQYYNGEERAKGNILERFSAQQFPDLHSELNLSSLELGDSALYFCASSAVKTTYNEQFFGPGTRLTVL.

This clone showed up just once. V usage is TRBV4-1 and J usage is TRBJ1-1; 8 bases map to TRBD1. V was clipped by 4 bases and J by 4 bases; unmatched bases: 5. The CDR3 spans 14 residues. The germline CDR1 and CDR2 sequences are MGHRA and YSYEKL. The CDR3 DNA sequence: TGCGCCAGCAGCCTGAGACAGGGGTCCACTGAAGCTTTCTTT. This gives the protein CASSLRQGSTEAFF.